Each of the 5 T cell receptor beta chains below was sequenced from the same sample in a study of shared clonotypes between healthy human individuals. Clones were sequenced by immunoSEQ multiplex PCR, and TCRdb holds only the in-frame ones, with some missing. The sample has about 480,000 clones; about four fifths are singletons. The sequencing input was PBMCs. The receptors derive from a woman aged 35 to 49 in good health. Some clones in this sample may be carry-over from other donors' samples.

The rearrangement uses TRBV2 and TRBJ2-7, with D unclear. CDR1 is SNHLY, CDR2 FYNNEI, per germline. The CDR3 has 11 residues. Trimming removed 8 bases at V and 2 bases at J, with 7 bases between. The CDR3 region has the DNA TGTGCCAGCGGGTACACCTACGAGCAGTACTTC. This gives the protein CASGYTYEQYF.

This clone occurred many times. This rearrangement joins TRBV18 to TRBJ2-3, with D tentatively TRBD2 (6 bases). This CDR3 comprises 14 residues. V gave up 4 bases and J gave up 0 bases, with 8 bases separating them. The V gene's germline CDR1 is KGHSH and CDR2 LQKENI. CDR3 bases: TGTGCCAGCTCACGAAGCGGGAGCACAGATACGCAGTATTTT. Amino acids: CASSRSGSTDTQYF.

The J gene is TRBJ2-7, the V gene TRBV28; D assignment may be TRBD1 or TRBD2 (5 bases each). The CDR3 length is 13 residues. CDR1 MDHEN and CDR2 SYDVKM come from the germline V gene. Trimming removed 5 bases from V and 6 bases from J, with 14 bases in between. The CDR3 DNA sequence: TGTGCCAGCAGTCCGGGGACCTTTACCGAGCAGTACTTC. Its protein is CASSPGTFTEQYF.

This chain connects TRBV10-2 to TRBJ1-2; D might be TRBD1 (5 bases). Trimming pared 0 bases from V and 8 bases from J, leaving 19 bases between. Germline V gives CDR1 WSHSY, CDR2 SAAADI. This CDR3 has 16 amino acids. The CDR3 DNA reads TGCGCCAGCAGTGAGTCCCGGGACTCCAGGATCCGGGGCTACACCTTC. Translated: CASSESRDSRIRGYTF.

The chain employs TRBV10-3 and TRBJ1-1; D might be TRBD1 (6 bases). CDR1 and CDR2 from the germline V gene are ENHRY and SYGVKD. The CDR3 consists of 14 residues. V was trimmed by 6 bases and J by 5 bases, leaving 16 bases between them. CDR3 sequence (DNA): TGTGCCATCAGCGAGGGACACCAGAGGACTGAAGCTTTCTTT. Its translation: CAISEGHQRTEAFF.